This T cell receptor beta chain was documented in a study of blood T cell repertoires in COVID-19. Study overall: In each case, the material was cDNA or gDNA derived from T cells, B-cell-depleted T cells, or PBMCs.

The data were produced by immunoSEQ multiplex PCR, yet TCRdb's version contains in-frame clones alone and is incomplete. The sample includes some 460,000 clones, 87% seen only once; the top ten take roughly 2%. After removal of 0 bases from V and 4 bases from J, the junction contained 6 bases not matched to a gene. CDR3 length: 16 amino acids. Germline V gene lookup returns CDR1 LGHNA and CDR2 YNFKEQ. The chain has TRBV4-2 and TRBJ2-7, with 10 bases identical to TRBD2. This receptor was taken from a woman between 18 and 30 years old with acute COVID-19. Input material: PBMCs or T cells enriched from blood (not recorded which). The CDR3 spells CASSQEASGGLYEQYF. In DNA, the CDR3 is TGTGCCAGCAGCCAAGAGGCTAGCGGGGGTTTGTACGAGCAGTACTTC.